The 21 T cell receptor beta chains given below trace back to one sample, sequenced in a study of graft-versus-host responses after intestinal transplantation. TCRdb keeps only in-frame clones here, not all; method: immunoSEQ multiplex PCR. Here the sample spans about 88,000 clones, approximately 94% being singletons. Their antigens remain unidentified. Sequencing used unstimulated CD4+ T cells sorted from spleen or lymph node cells, obtained before transplant. These receptors were collected from a human donor who was the organ donor for an intestinal transplant.

V is TRBV5-4 and J is TRBJ1-1; a possible D gene is TRBD1 (6 bases). CDR1 and CDR2 from the germline V gene are SGHNT and YYREEE (reference sequence). Trimming removed 3 bases at V and 4 bases at J, with 19 bases between. This CDR3 spans 16 amino acids. This CDR3 is CASSSEMGASLTEAFF. The CDR3 DNA reads TGTGCCAGCAGCTCTGAGATGGGGGCATCTCTCACTGAAGCTTTCTTT.

This clone came up once. The V call is TRBV20-1, the J call TRBJ2-7; the D is unclear. The germline CDR1 and CDR2 sequences are DFQATT and SNEGSKA (reference sequence). V was cut by 0 bases and J by 5 bases, with 5 bases left in between. The CDR3 has 11 residues. The CDR3 DNA reads as TGCAGTGCTAGAGATGAGGACGAGCAGTACTTC. The encoded protein is CSARDEDEQYF.

V usage is TRBV18 and J usage is TRBJ2-3, with D hard to call. The V gene's germline CDR1 is KGHSH and CDR2 LQKENI. Trimming took off 9 bases at V and 2 bases at J, with 3 bases between the two ends. The CDR3 runs to 10 residues. CDR3: CASYTDTQYF. The CDR3 DNA follows: TGTGCCAGTTACACAGATACGCAGTATTTT. Combining the CDR3 with reference TRBV18 and TRBJ2-3 gives the whole variable domain NAGVMQNPRHLVRRRGQEARLRCSPMKGHSHVYWYRQLPEEGLKFMVYLQKENIIDESGMPKERFSAEFPKEGPSILRIQQVVRGDSAAYFCASYTDTQYFGPGTRLTVL.

The chain recombines TRBV2 with TRBJ2-5, with D possibly being TRBD2 (5 bases). The CDR3 is made up of 13 amino acids. With 6 bases removed from V and 2 bases from J, the gap between germline ends came to 10 bases. Looked up from germline, CDR1 is SNHLY and CDR2 is FYNNEI. In DNA form, the CDR3 reads TGTGCCAGCAGGAGGGAAAGGCAAGAGACCCAGTACTTC. Its translation is CASRRERQETQYF.

This chain connects TRBV27 to TRBJ2-5; 10 nucleotides agree with TRBD1. The DNA end lines up better with TRBJ2-7; the J call may be wrong. CDR1 and CDR2 (germline): MNHEY, SMNVEV (reference sequence). The CDR3 totals 15 residues. The CDR3 reads CASSPGTGVPHEQYF. The CDR3 nucleotides read TGTGCCAGCAGTCCCGGGACAGGGGTGCCCCACGAGCAGTACTTC.

V and J are TRBV14 and TRBJ2-3; D not certain. Per germline, CDR1 SGHDN and CDR2 FVKESK. Trimming stripped 5 bases from V and 9 bases from J, with 12 bases between. The CDR3 runs 12 residues. The CDR3 loop is CASSWTRSTQYF. DNA of the CDR3: TGTGCCAGCAGCTGGACCCGGTCAACGCAGTATTTT.

This chain links TRBV18 with TRBJ1-4; D may be TRBD1 (5 bases). There are 15 residues in the CDR3. Germline V gives CDR1 KGHSH, CDR2 LQKENI. V gave up 2 bases and J gave up 3 bases, with 10 bases separating them. The CDR3 here is CASSPFGDANEKLFF. The CDR3 DNA follows: TGTGCCAGCTCACCATTCGGGGACGCTAATGAAAAACTGTTTTTT.

The chain uses TRBV9 and TRBJ2-5; 8 bases match TRBD2. Germline CDR1 is SGDLS and CDR2 is YYNGEE. The CDR3 is 14 residues long. J gave up 4 bases and V 4 bases, and 6 bases lay outside the gene matches. This CDR3 reads CASSSSSGIETQYF. As DNA, the CDR3 is TGTGCCAGCAGCTCCAGTAGCGGGATAGAGACCCAGTACTTC.

The CDR3 DNA follows: TGTGCCAGCAACACGGGCAGGGGAAATAATTCACCCCTCCACTTT. It specifies CASNTGRGNNSPLHF. The chain carries TRBV7-2 and TRBJ1-6, with D tentatively TRBD1 (6 bases). In germline, CDR1 is SGHTA, CDR2 FQGNSA. The CDR3 is 15 residues long. The V and J ends lost 7 bases and 5 bases respectively, with 15 bases between them.

V usage is TRBV7-9 and J usage is TRBJ1-2; no firm D call. CDR3 size: 13 residues. CDR1 is SEHNR and CDR2 is FQNEAQ in the germline V gene (reference sequence). Trimming took 8 bases from V and 3 from J, leaving 13 bases between them. Written as DNA, the CDR3 is TGTGCCAGCTCCGGAGGGAAGGACTATGGCTACACCTTC. Translated, it gives CASSGGKDYGYTF.

J is TRBJ1-2 and V is TRBV18; 7 nucleotides match TRBD1. Germline lookup yields CDR1 KGHSH and CDR2 LQKENI. The CDR3 loop spans 14 amino acids. Trimming at V came to 2 bases and at J to 6 bases, leaving 6 bases not matched to a gene. The CDR3 loop reads CASSPTGQADGYTF. DNA of the CDR3: TGTGCCAGCTCACCAACCGGACAGGCGGATGGCTACACCTTC.

The CDR3 nucleotides read TGTGCCAGCAGCTCCAACGAACAGGGCTACGAGCAGTACTTC. Encoded protein: CASSSNEQGYEQYF. The rearrangement joins TRBV7-2 to TRBJ2-7; possible D gene TRBD1, 6 bases. The germline gives CDR1 SGHTA, CDR2 FQGNSA. The CDR3 spans 14 residues. Trimming shortened V by 4 bases and J by 3 bases, and 13 bases separated the two germline ends.

The chain uses TRBV13 and TRBJ2-7, with 7 positions matching TRBD2. CDR3 size: 16 residues. V was clipped by 5 bases and J by 1 base; unmatched bases: 11. In germline, CDR1 is PRHDT, CDR2 FYEKMQ (reference sequence). CDR3 nucleotides: TGTGCCAGCAGCCAGGCGGGCGGGGGTGGTTCCTACGAGCAGTACTTC. Protein sequence: CASSQAGGGGSYEQYF. Complete variable domain (other parts from reference TRBV13 and TRBJ2-7): AAGVIQSPRHLIKEKRETATLKCYPIPRHDTVYWYQQGPGQDPQFLISFYEKMQSDKGSIPDRFSAQQFSDYHSELNMSSLELGDSALYFCASSQAGGGGSYEQYFGPGTRLTVT.

This rearrangement joins TRBV5-6 to TRBJ2-1; D uncertain. Trimming removed 2 bases at V and 0 bases at J, with 12 bases between. In germline, CDR1 is SGHDT, CDR2 YYEEEE. CDR3 length: 16 residues. Written as DNA, the CDR3 is TGTGCCAGCAGCTTAGCTCGGAGCAGCTCCTACAATGAGCAGTTCTTC. It translates to CASSLARSSSYNEQFF.

To note about this clone: Within the sample, other DNA sequences also encode this same CDR3. The chain uses TRBV18 and TRBJ1-1; D is unresolved. CDR1 is KGHSH and CDR2 is LQKENI in the germline V gene. V dropped 6 bases and J dropped 0 bases, with 8 bases sitting between them. This CDR3 comprises 13 residues. This chain's CDR3 is CASSPEMNTEAFF. DNA for the CDR3: TGTGCCAGCTCTCCGGAGATGAACACTGAAGCTTTCTTT.

This clone was seen more than once but under ten times. The chain has TRBV10-3 and TRBJ1-1; D gene uncertain. CDR1 ENHRY and CDR2 SYGVKD come from the germline V gene. V lost 10 bases, J lost 7 bases, and 13 bases lay in between. The CDR3 is made up of 11 amino acids. CDR3 sequence (DNA): TGTGCCACACGGGCGACAAATGAAGCTTTCTTT. It specifies CATRATNEAFF.

This chain connects TRBV7-9 to TRBJ1-5; D unresolved. This CDR3 contains 12 residues. V dropped 8 bases and J dropped 6 bases, with 11 bases sitting between them. The germline CDR1 and CDR2 sequences are SEHNR and FQNEAQ (reference sequence). The CDR3 DNA reads as TGTGCCAGCTTCTCGGAAGGTCAGCCCCAGCATTTT. This gives the protein CASFSEGQPQHF.

The CDR3 region is CASSQGTTSGGTDTQYF. CDR3 bases: TGTGCCAGCAGCCAGGGGACGACTAGCGGGGGCACAGATACGCAGTATTTT. The rearrangement uses TRBV14 and TRBJ2-3; 11 positions agree with TRBD2. V lost 3 bases and J lost 1; bases outside the gene matches: 6. CDR3 size: 17 residues. Germline loops: CDR1 SGHDN, CDR2 FVKESK.

This clone has a single count. The chain uses TRBV6-5 and TRBJ2-5; TRBD1 is a possible D gene (6 bases). Trimming cost V 5 bases and J 5 bases, with 9 bases left between them. The CDR3 runs 12 residues. Germline CDR1 MNHEY, CDR2 SVGAGI. This CDR3 reads CASSTTGETQYF. The DNA of the CDR3 is TGTGCCAGCAGTACCACAGGGGAGACCCAGTACTTC.

The rearrangement links TRBV5-4 to TRBJ2-5, with a tentative D call TRBD1 (5 bases). The CDR3 consists of 14 residues. Deletions cut 4 bases from V and 5 bases from J, with 15 bases between. In germline, CDR1 is SGHNT, CDR2 YYREEE (reference sequence). CDR3: CASSQGLDGETQYF. Here the CDR3 DNA reads TGTGCCAGCAGCCAGGGCCTAGACGGGGAGACCCAGTACTTC.

This chain uses TRBV28 with TRBJ2-2, with unresolved D. Looked up from germline, CDR1 is MDHEN and CDR2 is SYDVKM. Trimming removed 2 bases at V and 8 bases at J, with 12 bases between. CDR3 length equals 14 residues. CDR3 DNA sequence: TGTGCCAGCAGTTTAGCAGGCATCCTTGGGGAGCTGTTTTTT. It codes for CASSLAGILGELFF.